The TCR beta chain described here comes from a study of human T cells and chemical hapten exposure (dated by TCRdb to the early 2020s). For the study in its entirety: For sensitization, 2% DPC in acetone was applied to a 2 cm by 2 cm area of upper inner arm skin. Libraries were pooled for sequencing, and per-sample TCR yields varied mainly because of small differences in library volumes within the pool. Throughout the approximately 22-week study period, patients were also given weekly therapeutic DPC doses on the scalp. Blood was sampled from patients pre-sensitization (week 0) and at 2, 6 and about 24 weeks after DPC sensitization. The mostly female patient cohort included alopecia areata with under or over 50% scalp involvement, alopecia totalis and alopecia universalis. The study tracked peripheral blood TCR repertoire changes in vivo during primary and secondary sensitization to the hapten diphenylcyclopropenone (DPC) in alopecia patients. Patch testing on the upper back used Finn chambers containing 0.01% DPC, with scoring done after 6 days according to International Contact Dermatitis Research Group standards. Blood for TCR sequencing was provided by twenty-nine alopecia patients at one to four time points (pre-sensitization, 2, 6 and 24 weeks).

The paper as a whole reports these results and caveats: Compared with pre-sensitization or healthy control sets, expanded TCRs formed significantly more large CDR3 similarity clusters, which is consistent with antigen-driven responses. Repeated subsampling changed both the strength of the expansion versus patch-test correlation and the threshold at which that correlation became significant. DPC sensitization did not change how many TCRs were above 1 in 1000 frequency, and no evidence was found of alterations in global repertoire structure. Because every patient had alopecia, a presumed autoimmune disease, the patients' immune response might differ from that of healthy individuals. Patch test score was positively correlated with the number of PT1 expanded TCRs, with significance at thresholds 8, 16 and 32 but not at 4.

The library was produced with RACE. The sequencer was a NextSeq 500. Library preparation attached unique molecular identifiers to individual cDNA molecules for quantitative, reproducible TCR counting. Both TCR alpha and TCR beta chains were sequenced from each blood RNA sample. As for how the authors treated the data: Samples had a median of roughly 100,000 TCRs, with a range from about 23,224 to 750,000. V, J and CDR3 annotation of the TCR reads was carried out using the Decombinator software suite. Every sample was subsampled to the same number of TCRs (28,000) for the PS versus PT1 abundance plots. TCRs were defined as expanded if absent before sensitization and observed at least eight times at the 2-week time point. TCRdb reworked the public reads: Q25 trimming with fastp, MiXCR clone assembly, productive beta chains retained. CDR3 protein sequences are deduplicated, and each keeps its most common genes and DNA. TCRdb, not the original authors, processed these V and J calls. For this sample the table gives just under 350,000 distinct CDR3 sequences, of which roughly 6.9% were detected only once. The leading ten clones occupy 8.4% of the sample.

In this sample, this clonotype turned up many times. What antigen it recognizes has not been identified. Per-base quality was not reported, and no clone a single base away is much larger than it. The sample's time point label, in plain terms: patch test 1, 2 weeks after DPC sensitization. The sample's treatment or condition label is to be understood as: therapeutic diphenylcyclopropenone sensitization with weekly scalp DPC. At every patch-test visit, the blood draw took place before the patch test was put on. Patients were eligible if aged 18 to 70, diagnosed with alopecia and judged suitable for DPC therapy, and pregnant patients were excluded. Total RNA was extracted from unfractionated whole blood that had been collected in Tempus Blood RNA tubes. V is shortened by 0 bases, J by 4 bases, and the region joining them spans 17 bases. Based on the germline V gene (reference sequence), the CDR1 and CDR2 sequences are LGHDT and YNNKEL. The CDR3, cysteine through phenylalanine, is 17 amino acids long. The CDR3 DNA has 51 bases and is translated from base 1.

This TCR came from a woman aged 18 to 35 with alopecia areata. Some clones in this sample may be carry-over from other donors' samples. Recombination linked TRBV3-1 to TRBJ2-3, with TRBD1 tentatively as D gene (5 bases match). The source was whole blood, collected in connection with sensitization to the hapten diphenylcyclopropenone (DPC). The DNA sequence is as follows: TGTGCCAGCAGCCAAGATGTAATGGGGCCCCGAGCAGATACGCAGTATTTT. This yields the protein CASSQDVMGPRADTQYF.